This T cell receptor (beta chain) was profiled in a study of blood T cell repertoires in COVID-19. Study-wide background: From the United States, Italy and Spain came samples of acute and convalescent COVID-19. Sample material is recorded as cDNA or gDNA derived from T cells, B-cell-depleted T cells, or PBMCs.

Trimming pared 2 bases from V and 5 bases from J, leaving 7 bases between. The CDR3 runs 12 residues. Some clones are missing from TCRdb's copy, which holds only in-frame ones; the method was immunoSEQ multiplex PCR. The table lists roughly 100,000 clones, just under 85% of them singletons. The gene calls are TRBV6-7 and TRBJ2-7; D is uncertain. TRBV6-7 is an ORF; its function is uncertain. The receptor comes from a man aged 35-49 years with active or convalescent COVID-19. The material sequenced was peripheral blood. The CDR3 DNA reads TGTGCCAGCAGTTACAAATTTAACGAGCAGTACTTC. This gives the protein CASSYKFNEQYF.